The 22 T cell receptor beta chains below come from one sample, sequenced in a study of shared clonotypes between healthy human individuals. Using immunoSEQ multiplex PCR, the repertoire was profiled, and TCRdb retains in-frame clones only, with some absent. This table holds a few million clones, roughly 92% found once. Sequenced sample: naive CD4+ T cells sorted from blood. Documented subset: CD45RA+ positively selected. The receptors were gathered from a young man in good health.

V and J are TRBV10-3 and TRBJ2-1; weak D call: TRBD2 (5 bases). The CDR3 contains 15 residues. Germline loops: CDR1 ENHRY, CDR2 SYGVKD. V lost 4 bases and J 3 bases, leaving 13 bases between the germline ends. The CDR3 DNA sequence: TGTGCCATCAGTGTCGATGGACTTGACTACAATGAGCAGTTCTTC. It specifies CAISVDGLDYNEQFF.

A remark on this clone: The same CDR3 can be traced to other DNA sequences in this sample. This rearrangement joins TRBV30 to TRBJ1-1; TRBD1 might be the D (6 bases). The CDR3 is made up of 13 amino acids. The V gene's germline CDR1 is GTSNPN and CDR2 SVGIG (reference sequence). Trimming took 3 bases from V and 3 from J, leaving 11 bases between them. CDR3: CAWSLRGDTEAFF. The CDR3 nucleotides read TGTGCCTGGAGCCTTAGGGGGGACACTGAAGCTTTCTTT. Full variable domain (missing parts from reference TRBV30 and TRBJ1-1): SQTIHQWPATLVQPVGSPLSLECTVEGTSNPNLYWYRQAAGRGLQLLFYSVGIGQISSEVPQNLSASRPQDRQFILSSKKLLLSDSGFYLCAWSLRGDTEAFFGQGTRLTVV.

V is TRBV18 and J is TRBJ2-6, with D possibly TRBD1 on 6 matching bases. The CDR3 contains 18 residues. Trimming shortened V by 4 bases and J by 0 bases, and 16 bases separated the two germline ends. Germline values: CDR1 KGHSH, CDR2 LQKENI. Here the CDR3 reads CASSQRQERSSGANVLTF. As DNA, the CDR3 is TGTGCCAGCTCACAGAGACAGGAACGGAGCTCTGGGGCCAACGTCCTGACTTTC.

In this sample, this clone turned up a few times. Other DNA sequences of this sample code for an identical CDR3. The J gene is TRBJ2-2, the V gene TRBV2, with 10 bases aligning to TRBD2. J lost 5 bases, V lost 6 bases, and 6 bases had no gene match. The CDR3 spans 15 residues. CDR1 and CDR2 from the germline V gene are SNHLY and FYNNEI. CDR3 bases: TGTGCCAGCAGCGGAGCGGGGGGGCCGACCGGGGAGCTGTTTTTT. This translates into CASSGAGGPTGELFF.

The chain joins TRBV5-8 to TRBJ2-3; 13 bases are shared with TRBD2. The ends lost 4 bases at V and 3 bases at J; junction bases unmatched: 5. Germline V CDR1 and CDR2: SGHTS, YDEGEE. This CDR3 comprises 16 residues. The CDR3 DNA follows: TGTGCCAGCAGCGCTAGGACTAGCGGGGGAACAGATACGCAGTATTTT. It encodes CASSARTSGGTDTQYF. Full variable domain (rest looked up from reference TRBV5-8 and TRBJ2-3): EAGVTQSPTHLIKTRGQQATLRCSPISGHTSVYWYQQALGLGLQFLLWYDEGEERNRGNFPPRFSGRQFPNYSSELNVNALELEDSALYLCASSARTSGGTDTQYFGPGTRLTVL.

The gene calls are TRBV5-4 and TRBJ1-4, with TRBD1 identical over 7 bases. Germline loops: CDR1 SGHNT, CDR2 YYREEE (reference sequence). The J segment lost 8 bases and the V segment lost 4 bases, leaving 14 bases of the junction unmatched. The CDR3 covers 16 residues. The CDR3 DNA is TGTGCCAGCAGCCCCGGACGTTTGACAGGGCTCGAAAAACTGTTTTTT. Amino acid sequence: CASSPGRLTGLEKLFF.

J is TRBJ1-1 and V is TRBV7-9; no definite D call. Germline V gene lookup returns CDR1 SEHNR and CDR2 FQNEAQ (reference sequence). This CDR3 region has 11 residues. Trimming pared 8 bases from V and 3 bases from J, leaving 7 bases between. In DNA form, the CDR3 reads TGTGCCAGCGGCCGGGACACTGAAGCTTTCTTT. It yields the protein CASGRDTEAFF. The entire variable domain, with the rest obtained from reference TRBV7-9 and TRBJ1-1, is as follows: DTGVSQNPRHKITKRGQNVTFRCDPISEHNRLYWYRQTLGQGPEFLTYFQNEAQLEKSRLLSDRFSAERPKGSFSTLEIQRTEQGDSAMYLCASGRDTEAFFGQGTRLTVV.

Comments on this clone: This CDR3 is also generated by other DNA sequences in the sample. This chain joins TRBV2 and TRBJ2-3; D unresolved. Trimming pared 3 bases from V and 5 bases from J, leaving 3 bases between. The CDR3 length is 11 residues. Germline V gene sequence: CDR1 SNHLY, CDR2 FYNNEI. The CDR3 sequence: CASSDRDTQYF. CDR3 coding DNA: TGTGCCAGCAGTGATAGAGATACGCAGTATTTT.

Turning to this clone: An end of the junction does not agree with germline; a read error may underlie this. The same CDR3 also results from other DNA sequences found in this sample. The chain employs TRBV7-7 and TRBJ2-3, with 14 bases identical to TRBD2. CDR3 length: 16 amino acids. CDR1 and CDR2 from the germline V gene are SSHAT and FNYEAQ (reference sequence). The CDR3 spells CASSRGLAGGTDTQYF. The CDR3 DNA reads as TGTGCTAGCAGCCGGGGACTAGCGGGGGGCACAGATACGCAGTATTTT.

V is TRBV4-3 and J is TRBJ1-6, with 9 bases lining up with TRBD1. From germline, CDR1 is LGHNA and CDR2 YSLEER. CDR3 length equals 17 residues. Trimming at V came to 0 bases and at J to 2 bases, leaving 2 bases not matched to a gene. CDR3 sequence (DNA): TGCGCCAGCAGCCAAGAGGGGACAGGGACCTATAATTCACCCCTCCACTTT. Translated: CASSQEGTGTYNSPLHF.

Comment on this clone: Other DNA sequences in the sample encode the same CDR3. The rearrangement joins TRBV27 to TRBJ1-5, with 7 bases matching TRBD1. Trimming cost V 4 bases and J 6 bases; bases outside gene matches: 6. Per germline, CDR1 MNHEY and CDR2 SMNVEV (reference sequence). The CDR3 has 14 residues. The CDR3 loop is CASSSDRASQPQHF. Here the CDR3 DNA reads TGTGCCAGCAGTTCTGACAGGGCCAGTCAGCCCCAGCATTTT.

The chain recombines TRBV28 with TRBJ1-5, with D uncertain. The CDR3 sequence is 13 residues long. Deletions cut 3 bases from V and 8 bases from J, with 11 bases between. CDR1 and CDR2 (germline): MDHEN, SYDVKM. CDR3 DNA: TGTGCCAGCAGTTTGTTGGTGGCAAAGCCCCAGCATTTT. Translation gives CASSLLVAKPQHF.

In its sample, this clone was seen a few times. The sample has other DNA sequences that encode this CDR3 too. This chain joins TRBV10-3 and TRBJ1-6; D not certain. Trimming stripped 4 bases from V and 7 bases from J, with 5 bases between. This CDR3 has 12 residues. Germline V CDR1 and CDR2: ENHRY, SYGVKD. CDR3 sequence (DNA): TGTGCCATCAGTGGTGGGAATTCACCCCTCCACTTT. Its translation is CAISGGNSPLHF.

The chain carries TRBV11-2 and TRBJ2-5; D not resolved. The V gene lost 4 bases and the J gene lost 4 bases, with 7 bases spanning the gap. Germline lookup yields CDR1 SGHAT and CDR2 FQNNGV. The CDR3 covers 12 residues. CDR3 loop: CASSSPGETQYF. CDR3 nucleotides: TGTGCCAGCAGCTCCCCGGGAGAGACCCAGTACTTC.

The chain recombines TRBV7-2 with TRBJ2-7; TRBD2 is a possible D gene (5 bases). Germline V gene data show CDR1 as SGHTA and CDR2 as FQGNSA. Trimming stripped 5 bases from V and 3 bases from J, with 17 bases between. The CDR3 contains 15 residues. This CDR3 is CASSPEAGLFYEQYF. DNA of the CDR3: TGTGCCAGCAGCCCGGAGGCAGGTCTTTTCTACGAGCAGTACTTC.

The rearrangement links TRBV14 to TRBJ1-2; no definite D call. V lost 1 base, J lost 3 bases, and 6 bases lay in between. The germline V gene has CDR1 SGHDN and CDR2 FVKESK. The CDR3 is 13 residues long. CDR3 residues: CASSQGTYYGYTF. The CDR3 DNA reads TGTGCCAGCAGCCAAGGAACGTACTATGGCTACACCTTC.

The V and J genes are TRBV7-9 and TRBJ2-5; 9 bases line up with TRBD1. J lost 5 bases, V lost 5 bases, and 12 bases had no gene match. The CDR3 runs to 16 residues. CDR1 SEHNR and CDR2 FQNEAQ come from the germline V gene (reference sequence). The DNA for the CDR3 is TGTGCCAGCAGCCCACAGGGGGCAGGGTTGCAGGAGACCCAGTACTTC. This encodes CASSPQGAGLQETQYF.

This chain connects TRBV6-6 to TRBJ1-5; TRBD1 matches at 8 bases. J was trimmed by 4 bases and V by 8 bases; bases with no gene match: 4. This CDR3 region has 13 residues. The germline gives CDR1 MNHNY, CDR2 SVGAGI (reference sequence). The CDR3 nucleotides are TGTGCCAGCCAGACAGGGGCTAATCAGCCCCAGCATTTT. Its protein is CASQTGANQPQHF.

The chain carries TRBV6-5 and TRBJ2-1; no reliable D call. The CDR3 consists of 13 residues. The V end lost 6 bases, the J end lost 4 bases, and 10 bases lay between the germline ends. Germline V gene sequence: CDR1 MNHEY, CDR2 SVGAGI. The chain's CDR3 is CASSPPAYNEQFF. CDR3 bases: TGTGCCAGCAGCCCCCCCGCATACAATGAGCAGTTCTTC.

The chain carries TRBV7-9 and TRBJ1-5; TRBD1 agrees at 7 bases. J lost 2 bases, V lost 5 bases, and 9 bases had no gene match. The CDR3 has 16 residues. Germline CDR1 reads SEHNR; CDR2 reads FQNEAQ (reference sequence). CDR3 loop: CASSVGQTEGNQPQHF. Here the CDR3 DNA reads TGTGCCAGCAGCGTGGGACAGACAGAGGGCAATCAGCCCCAGCATTTT.

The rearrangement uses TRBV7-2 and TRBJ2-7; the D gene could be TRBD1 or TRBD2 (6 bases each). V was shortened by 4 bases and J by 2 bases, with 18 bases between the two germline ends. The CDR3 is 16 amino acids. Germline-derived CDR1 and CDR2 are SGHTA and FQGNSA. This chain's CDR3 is CASSSRGGGGAYEQYF. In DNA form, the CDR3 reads TGTGCCAGCAGCTCCAGGGGTGGCGGCGGGGCCTACGAGCAGTACTTC.

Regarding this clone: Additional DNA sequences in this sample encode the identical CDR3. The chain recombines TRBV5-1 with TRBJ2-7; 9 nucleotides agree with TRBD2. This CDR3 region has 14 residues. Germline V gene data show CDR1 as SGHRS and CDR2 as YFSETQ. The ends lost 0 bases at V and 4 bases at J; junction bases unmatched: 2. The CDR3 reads CASSLALAGYEQYF. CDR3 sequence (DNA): TGCGCCAGCAGCTTGGCACTAGCGGGTTACGAGCAGTACTTC.